The clone carrying this TCR beta chain showed up many times. Its antigen is not known. Time point in this sample: pre-sensitization, week 0. Treatment meaning: therapeutic diphenylcyclopropenone sensitization with weekly scalp DPC. This record comes from a study of human T cells and chemical hapten exposure. Study summary: Mostly female patients had alopecia areata, totalis or universalis. The study's findings and limits: There was alopecia in the donors, so their immune response may differ from that of healthy people. Patch test score was positively correlated with the counts of TCRs that had expanded at PT1. Expanded TCRs were compared with controls, and the expanded TCRs formed significantly more large CDR3 similarity clusters.

TCRdb analysed the RACE reads with MiXCR anew, one entry per CDR3 protein. The table includes about 110,000 distinct CDR3 sequences, roughly an eighth detected once. Germline V gene lookup returns CDR1 LGHNA and CDR2 YSLEER. The trim removed 3 bases at V and 6 bases at J, leaving 7 bases unmatched. The CDR3 totals 15 residues. The material sequenced was whole blood, taken in connection with sensitization to the hapten diphenylcyclopropenone (DPC). The receptor was derived from a woman aged 45 to 65 with alopecia areata. Some clones in this sample may be carry-over from other donors' samples. The V call is TRBV4-3, the J call TRBJ1-4; 7 nucleotides agree with TRBD1. CDR3 coding DNA: TGCGCCAGCAGCCAGGAGACAGGGCGTGATGAAAAACTGTTTTTT. It specifies CASSQETGRDEKLFF.